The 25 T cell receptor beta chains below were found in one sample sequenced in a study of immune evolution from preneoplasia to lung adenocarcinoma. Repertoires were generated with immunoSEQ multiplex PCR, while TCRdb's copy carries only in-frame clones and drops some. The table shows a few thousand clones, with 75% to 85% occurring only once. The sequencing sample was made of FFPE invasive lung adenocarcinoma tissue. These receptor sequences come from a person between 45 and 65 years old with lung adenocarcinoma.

CDR3 loop: CASSFSHEQFF. The CDR3 DNA is TGTGCCAGCAGCTTTTCCCATGAGCAGTTCTTC. This rearrangement joins TRBV7-9 to TRBJ2-1; D is ambiguous. This CDR3 contains 11 residues. V was shortened by 3 bases and J by 8 bases, with 5 bases between the two germline ends. The germline CDR1 and CDR2 sequences are SEHNR and FQNEAQ (reference sequence).

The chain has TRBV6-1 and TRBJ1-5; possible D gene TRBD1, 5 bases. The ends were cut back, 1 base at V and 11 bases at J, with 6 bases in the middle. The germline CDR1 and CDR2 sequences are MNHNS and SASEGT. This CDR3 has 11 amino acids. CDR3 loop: CASSEVGAQHF. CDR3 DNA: TGTGCCAGCAGTGAAGTGGGGGCCCAGCATTTT.

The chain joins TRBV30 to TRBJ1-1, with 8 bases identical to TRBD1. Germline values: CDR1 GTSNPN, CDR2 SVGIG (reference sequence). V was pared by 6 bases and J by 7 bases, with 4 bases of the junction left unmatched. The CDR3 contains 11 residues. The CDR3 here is CACNRGGEAFF. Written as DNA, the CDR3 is TGTGCCTGTAACAGGGGGGGTGAAGCTTTCTTT.

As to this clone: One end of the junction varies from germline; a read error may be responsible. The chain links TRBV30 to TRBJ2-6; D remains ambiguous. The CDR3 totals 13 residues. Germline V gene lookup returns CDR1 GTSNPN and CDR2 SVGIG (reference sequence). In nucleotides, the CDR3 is TGTGTCTGGAGCCCGTCTGGGGCCAACGTCCTGACTTTC. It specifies CVWSPSGANVLTF.

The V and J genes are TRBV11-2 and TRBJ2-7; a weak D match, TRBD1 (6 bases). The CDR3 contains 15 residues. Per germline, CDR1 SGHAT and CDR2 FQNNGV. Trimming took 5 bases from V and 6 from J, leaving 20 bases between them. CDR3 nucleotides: TGTGCCAGCAGCCAGAGAGACGGCAGGGGCTCCGAGCAGTACTTC. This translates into CASSQRDGRGSEQYF.

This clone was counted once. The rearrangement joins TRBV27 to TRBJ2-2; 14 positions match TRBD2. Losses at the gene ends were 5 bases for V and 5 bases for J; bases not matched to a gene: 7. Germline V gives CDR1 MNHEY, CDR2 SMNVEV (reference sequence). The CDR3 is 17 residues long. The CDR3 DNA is TGTGCCAGCAGTCCTACCGGGACTAGCGGGAGAACCGGGGAGCTGTTTTTT. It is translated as CASSPTGTSGRTGELFF.

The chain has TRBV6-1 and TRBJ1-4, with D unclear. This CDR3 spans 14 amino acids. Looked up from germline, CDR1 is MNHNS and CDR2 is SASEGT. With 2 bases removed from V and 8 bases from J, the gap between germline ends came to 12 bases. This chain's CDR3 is CASSEHGLYEKLFF. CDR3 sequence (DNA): TGTGCCAGCAGTGAACATGGGCTCTACGAAAAACTGTTTTTT.

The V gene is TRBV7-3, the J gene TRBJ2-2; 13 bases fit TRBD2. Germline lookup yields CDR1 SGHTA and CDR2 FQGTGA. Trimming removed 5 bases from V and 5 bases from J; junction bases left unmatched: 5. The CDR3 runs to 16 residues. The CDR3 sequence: CASSLGLAGMTGELFF. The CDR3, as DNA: TGTGCCAGCAGCCTGGGACTAGCGGGGATGACCGGGGAGCTGTTTTTT. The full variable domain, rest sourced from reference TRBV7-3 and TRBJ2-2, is GAGVSQTPSNKVTEKGKYVELRCDPISGHTALYWYRQSLGQGPEFLIYFQGTGAADDSGLPNDRFFAVRPEGSVSTLKIQRTERGDSAVYLCASSLGLAGMTGELFFGEGSRLTVL.

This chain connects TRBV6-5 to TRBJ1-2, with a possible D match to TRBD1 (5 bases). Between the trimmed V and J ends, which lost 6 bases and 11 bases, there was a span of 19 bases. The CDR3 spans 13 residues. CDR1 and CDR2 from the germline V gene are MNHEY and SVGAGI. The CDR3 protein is CASRKKDSNPYTF. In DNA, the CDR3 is TGTGCCAGCAGAAAAAAAGACAGTAATCCATACACCTTC.

This CDR3 reads CASSLDRAGTQYF. In DNA form, the CDR3 reads TGCGCCAGCAGCCTTGACAGGGCTGGGACCCAGTACTTC. The V gene is TRBV5-1, the J gene TRBJ2-5; 7 bases fit TRBD1. The germline gives CDR1 SGHRS, CDR2 YFSETQ. The junction had 7 bases not matched to a gene; V was cut back by 4 bases and J by 7 bases. The CDR3 extends over 13 amino acids.

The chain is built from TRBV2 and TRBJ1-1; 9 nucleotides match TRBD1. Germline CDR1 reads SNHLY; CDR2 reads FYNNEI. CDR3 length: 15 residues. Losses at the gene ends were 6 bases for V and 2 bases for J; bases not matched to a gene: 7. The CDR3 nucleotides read TGTGCCAGCAGCCCGAGGACAGGGGCTAACACTGAAGCTTTCTTT. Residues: CASSPRTGANTEAFF.

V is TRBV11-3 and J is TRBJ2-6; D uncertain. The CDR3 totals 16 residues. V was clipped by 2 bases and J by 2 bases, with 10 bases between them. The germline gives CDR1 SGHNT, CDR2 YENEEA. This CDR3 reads CASSLNVGTGANVLTF. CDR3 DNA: TGTGCCAGCAGCTTAAATGTAGGGACTGGGGCCAACGTCCTGACTTTC.

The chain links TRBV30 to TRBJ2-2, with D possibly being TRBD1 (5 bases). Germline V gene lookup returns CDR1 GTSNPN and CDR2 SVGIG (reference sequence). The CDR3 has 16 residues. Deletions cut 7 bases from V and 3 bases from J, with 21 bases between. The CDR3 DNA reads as TGTGCCTCTAGGGCCGGCAGGGCGATATACACCGGGGAGCTGTTTTTT. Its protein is CASRAGRAIYTGELFF. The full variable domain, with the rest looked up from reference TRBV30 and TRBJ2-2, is SQTIHQWPATLVQPVGSPLSLECTVEGTSNPNLYWYRQAAGRGLQLLFYSVGIGQISSEVPQNLSASRPQDRQFILSSKKLLLSDSGFYLCASRAGRAIYTGELFFGEGSRLTVL.

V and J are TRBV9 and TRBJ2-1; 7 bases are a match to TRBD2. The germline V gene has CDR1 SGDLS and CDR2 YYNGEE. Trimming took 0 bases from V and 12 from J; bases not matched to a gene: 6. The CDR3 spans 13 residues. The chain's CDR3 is CASSVEWGGGQFF. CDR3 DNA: TGTGCCAGCAGCGTAGAATGGGGCGGGGGGCAGTTCTTC.

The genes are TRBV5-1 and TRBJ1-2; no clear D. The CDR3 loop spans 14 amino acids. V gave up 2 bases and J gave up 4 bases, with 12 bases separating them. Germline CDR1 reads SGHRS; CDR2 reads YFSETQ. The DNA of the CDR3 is TGCGCCAGCAGCTTTGAGACTTCCTCCTATGGCTACACCTTC. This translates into CASSFETSSYGYTF.

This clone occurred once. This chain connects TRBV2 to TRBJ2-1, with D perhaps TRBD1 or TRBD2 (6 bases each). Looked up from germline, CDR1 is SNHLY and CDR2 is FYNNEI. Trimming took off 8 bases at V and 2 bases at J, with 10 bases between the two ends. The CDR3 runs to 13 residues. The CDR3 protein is CASSGEAYNEQFF. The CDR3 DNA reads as TGTGCCAGCTCAGGGGAGGCCTACAATGAGCAGTTCTTC.

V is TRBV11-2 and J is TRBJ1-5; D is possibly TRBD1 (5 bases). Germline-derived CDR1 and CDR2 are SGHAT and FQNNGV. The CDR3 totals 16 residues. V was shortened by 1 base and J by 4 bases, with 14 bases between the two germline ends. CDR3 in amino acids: CASSLGGDYRNQPQHF. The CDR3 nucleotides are TGTGCCAGCAGCTTAGGGGGCGACTATCGTAATCAGCCCCAGCATTTT.

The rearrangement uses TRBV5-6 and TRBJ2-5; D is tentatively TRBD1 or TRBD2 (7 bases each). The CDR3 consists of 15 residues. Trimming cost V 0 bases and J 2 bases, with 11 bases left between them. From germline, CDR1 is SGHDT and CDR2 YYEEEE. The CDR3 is CASSLGQGLQETQYF. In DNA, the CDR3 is TGTGCCAGCAGCTTGGGACAGGGACTACAAGAGACCCAGTACTTC.

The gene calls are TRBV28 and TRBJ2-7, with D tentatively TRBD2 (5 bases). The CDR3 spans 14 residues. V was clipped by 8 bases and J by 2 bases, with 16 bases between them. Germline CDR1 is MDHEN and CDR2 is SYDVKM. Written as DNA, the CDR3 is TGTGCCAGCTCTTCTCACGGGAAACCCTACGAGCAGTACTTC. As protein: CASSSHGKPYEQYF.

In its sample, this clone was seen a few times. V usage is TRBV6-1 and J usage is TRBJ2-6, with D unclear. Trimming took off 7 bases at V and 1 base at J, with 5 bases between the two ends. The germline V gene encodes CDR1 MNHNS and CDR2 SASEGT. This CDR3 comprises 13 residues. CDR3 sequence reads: CASKQSGANVLTF. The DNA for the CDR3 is TGTGCCAGCAAACAATCTGGGGCCAACGTCCTGACTTTC.

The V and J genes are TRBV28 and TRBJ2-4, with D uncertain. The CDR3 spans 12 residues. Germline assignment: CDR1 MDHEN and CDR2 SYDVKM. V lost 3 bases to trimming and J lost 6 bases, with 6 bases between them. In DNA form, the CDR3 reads TGTGCCAGCAGTTTTACAGTAAACATTCAGTACTTC. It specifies CASSFTVNIQYF.

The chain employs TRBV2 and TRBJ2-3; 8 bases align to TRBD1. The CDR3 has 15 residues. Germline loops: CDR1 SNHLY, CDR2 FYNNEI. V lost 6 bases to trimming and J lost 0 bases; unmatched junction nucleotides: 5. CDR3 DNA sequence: TGTGCCAGCAGCGGACAGGGTGGTAGCACAGATACGCAGTATTTT. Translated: CASSGQGGSTDTQYF.

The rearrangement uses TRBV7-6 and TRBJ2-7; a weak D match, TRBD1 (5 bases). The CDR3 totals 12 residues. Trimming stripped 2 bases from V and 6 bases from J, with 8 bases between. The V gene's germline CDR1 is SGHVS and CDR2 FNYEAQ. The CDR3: CASSLRQGEQYF. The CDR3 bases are TGTGCCAGCAGCTTAAGGCAGGGCGAGCAGTACTTC.

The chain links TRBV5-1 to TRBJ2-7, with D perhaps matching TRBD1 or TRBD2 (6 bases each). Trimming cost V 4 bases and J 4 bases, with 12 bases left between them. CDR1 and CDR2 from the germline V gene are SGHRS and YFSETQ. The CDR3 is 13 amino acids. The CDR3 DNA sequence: TGCGCCAGCAGCCTGGAGGGGGGTTACGAGCAGTACTTC. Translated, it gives CASSLEGGYEQYF.

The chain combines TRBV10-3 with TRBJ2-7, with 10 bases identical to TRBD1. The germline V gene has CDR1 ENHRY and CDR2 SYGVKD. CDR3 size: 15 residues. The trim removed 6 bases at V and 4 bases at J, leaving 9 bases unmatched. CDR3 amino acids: CAISDWTGGRYEQYF. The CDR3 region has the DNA TGTGCCATCAGCGATTGGACAGGGGGAAGATACGAGCAGTACTTC.